The rows below give T cell receptor beta chains drawn from one sample of a study of blood T cell repertoires in COVID-19. Produced via immunoSEQ multiplex PCR; TCRdb's table is partial and in-frame only. The top ten clones hold more than 9% of a sample with roughly 210,000 clones, approximately 80% of them seen once. Material for sequencing was peripheral blood. The source is a woman of 80 years or more with COVID-19, enrolled during active disease. The CDR3 runs from the conserved cysteine through the conserved F or W. Each record gives: D gene, J gene, V gene, clone size, CDR3 protein, CDR3 DNA. The D gene is left open where the match is weak. Size values are once, few and many counts, or a class for expanded clones, and some rows have none.

TRBD1 | TRBJ1-5 | TRBV11-2 | . | CASSLSDRGWNQPQHF | TGTGCCAGCAGCCTCTCCGACAGGGGGTGGAATCAGCCCCAGCATTTT
. | TRBJ1-4 | TRBV10-3 | . | CAISVDLNGGKLFF | TGTGCCATCAGTGTTGACCTCAACGGCGGAAAACTGTTTTTT
. | TRBJ1-5 | TRBV21-1 | few | CASTDRGIRGCQPQHF | TGTGCCAGCACGGACAGGGGAATTAGGGGTTGTCAGCCCCAGCATTTT
. | TRBJ2-5 | TRBV6-5 | . | CASRQTKFPDF | TGTGCCAGCAGGCAAACTAAGTTCCCGGACTTC
. | TRBJ1-1 | TRBV12-3/TRBV12-4 | . | CASSYRVEAFF | TGTGCCAGCAGTTACAGGGTAGAAGCTTTCTTT
. | TRBJ1-5 | TRBV5-1 | . | CASSLEAGGSNQPQHF | TGCGCCAGCAGCTTGGAGGCGGGGGGCAGCAATCAGCCCCAGCATTTT
. | TRBJ1-2 | TRBV7-9 | . | CASSLTVDGYTF | TGTGCCAGCAGCCTAACAGTGGATGGCTACACCTTC
. | TRBJ2-5 | TRBV12-3/TRBV12-4 | once | CATARVGETQYF | TGTGCCACCGCGCGGGTGGGAGAGACCCAGTACTTC
. | TRBJ1-3 | TRBV5-1 | . | CASSLDQGYPGNTIYF | TGCGCCAGCAGCTTGGACCAGGGCTACCCTGGAAACACCATATATTTT
TRBD1 | TRBJ1-2 | TRBV7-9 | . | CASSYRDSVGYTF | TGTGCCAGCAGTTACAGGGACAGCGTTGGCTACACCTTC
TRBD2 | TRBJ2-1 | TRBV19 | . | CASAGTSAINEQFF | TGTGCCAGCGCCGGGACTAGCGCCATCAATGAGCAGTTCTTC
. | TRBJ1-5 | TRBV19 | . | CASSISPGQPQHF | TGTGCCAGTAGTATCTCCCCCGGGCAGCCCCAGCATTTT
TRBD2 | TRBJ2-1 | TRBV7-3 | once | CASSLGLAYNEQFF | TGTGCCAGCAGCCTGGGACTAGCCTACAATGAGCAGTTCTTC
TRBD2 | TRBJ2-1 | TRBV11-2 | . | CASSRLAGGDEQFF | TGTGCCAGCAGCAGACTAGCGGGGGGGGATGAGCAGTTCTTC
. | TRBJ1-4 | TRBV19 | . | CASRSGPGTSDEKLFF | TGTGCCAGTAGGTCAGGGCCCGGGACATCTGATGAAAAACTGTTTTTT
. | TRBJ2-2 | TRBV5-1 | . | CASSSNGLGNTGELFF | TGCGCCAGCAGCTCGAACGGGTTGGGGAACACCGGGGAGCTGTTTTTT
. | TRBJ1-6 | TRBV10-2 | . | CASSESGTQNSPLHF | TGCGCCAGCAGTGAGTCAGGGACACAAAATTCACCCCTCCACTTT
TRBD1 | TRBJ2-7 | TRBV10-1 | . | CASSALRARQGVGVDEQYF | TGCGCCAGCAGTGCCCTCCGCGCCAGACAGGGGGTAGGAGTCGACGAGCAGTACTTC
. | TRBJ1-2 | TRBV5-6 | . | CASSLRRIVTNYGYTF | TGTGCCAGCAGCTTGCGGCGGATAGTAACTAACTATGGCTACACCTTC
. | TRBJ2-3 | TRBV7-9 | . | CASSQNRARGRPDTQYF | TGTGCCAGCAGCCAAAACAGGGCCCGAGGTAGACCAGATACGCAGTATTTT
. | TRBJ1-1 | TRBV20-1 | . | CSASKTVLNTEAFF | TGCAGTGCTAGTAAGACAGTTTTGAACACTGAAGCTTTCTTT
TRBD1 | TRBJ2-5 | TRBV4-2 | . | CASSHGTGGETQYF | TGTGCCAGCAGCCATGGGACAGGGGGAGAGACCCAGTACTTC
. | TRBJ1-5 | TRBV28 | . | CASSSSGYRTTVLYQPQHF | TGTGCCAGCAGTTCATCCGGTTACCGTACGACAGTCTTATATCAGCCCCAGCATTTT
. | TRBJ1-4 | TRBV18 | . | CASSPGVTNEKLFF | TGTGCCAGCTCACCAGGAGTGACTAATGAAAAACTGTTTTTT
TRBD1 | TRBJ2-3 | TRBV5-6 | once | CASSVYRGPSTRTDTQYF | TGTGCCAGCAGCGTTTACAGGGGACCCTCGACCCGCACAGATACGCAGTATTTT
TRBD2 | TRBJ2-5 | TRBV10-1 | . | CASSGAQAGGVQETQYF | TGCGCCAGCAGTGGAGCCCAAGCGGGGGGCGTACAAGAGACCCAGTACTTC
TRBD2 | TRBJ2-5 | TRBV7-2 | . | CASSSAGLAGGRQETQYF | TGTGCCAGCAGCAGCGCGGGACTAGCGGGGGGCCGCCAAGAGACCCAGTACTTC
. | TRBJ1-1 | TRBV2 | . | CASRADTEAFF | TGTGCCAGCAGGGCAGACACTGAAGCTTTCTTT
. | TRBJ1-4 | TRBV24-1 | . | CATSDSGKSNEKLFF | TGTGCCACCAGTGATTCAGGGAAATCCAATGAAAAACTGTTTTTT
. | TRBJ2-1 | TRBV28 | . | CASRGGGRYNEQFF | TGTGCCAGCAGGGGCGGGGGCCGATACAATGAGCAGTTCTTC
TRBD2 | TRBJ2-3 | TRBV29-1 | few | CSVKSGGSTDTQYF | TGCAGCGTTAAGAGCGGGGGAAGCACAGATACGCAGTATTTT
TRBD1 | TRBJ2-3 | TRBV4-2 | . | CASSRGQDYTDTQYF | TGTGCCAGCAGCCGCGGACAGGATTACACAGATACGCAGTATTTT
. | TRBJ1-2 | TRBV10-3 | . | CAITQDRDYGYTF | TGTGCCATCACCCAGGACAGAGACTATGGCTACACCTTC
TRBD1 | TRBJ1-3 | TRBV2 | . | CASSLGQVNSGNTIYF | TGTGCCAGCAGTCTCGGACAGGTTAACTCTGGAAACACCATATATTTT
. | TRBJ1-1 | TRBV10-3 | . | CAISAVGGRTEAFF | TGTGCCATCAGTGCCGTGGGGGGGCGAACTGAAGCTTTCTTT
. | TRBJ1-3 | TRBV30 | . | CAWDSQTGNTIYF | TGTGCCTGGGACAGTCAAACTGGAAACACCATATATTTT
TRBD1 | TRBJ1-1 | TRBV6-5 | . | CASRTGGQNTEAFF | TGTGCCAGCAGGACAGGGGGCCAGAACACTGAAGCTTTCTTT
. | TRBJ1-1 | TRBV12-3/TRBV12-4 | . | CASSLRGNTEAFF | TGTGCCAGCAGTTTAAGGGGTAACACTGAAGCTTTCTTT
TRBD1 | TRBJ2-1 | TRBV5-1 | . | CASSPRRGNEQFF | TGCGCCAGCAGCCCCCGCAGGGGGAATGAGCAGTTCTTC
. | TRBJ1-4 | TRBV28 | . | CASSPQVGLFF | TGTGCCAGCAGTCCACAGGTGGGGCTGTTTTTT
. | TRBJ1-5 | TRBV5-1 | . | CASSLSGLGNQPQHF | TGCGCCAGCAGCTTATCAGGTCTTGGCAATCAGCCCCAGCATTTT